The 28 T cell receptor beta chains in this list originate from one sample, sequenced in a study of blood T cells in healthy people across ages. A sample-barcoded 5' primer and a J-beta primer mix were used in a second PCR of roughly 6 to 11 cycles. TCRdb processed the 5' RACE reads anew with MiXCR; each CDR3 protein has one entry. The sample includes about 560,000 distinct CDR3 sequences, about a quarter seen only once; the top ten take over 3.5%. A further study also used this sample, focusing on T cells of mothers and their children.

The material sequenced was blood. The source is a boy between 2 and 10 years old in good health.

The genes are TRBV5-1 and TRBJ2-5, with 12 bases that match TRBD1. The J call is doubtful: the DNA matches TRBJ2-1 better. There are 14 residues in the CDR3. Germline CDR1 SGHRS, CDR2 YFSETQ. CDR3 loop: CASSSGTGGIEQFF. The CDR3 region has the DNA TGCGCCAGCAGCTCCGGGACAGGGGGCATTGAGCAGTTCTTC.

V is TRBV13 and J is TRBJ2-7; tentatively, D is TRBD1 or TRBD2 (5 bases each). The CDR3 length is 14 residues. Germline CDR1 PRHDT, CDR2 FYEKMQ (reference sequence). Trimming took off 3 bases at V and 4 bases at J, with 13 bases between the two ends. CDR3 DNA: TGTGCCAGCAGCTTGGGACGCCGGGGTTACGAGCAGTACTTC. Translation: CASSLGRRGYEQYF.

The J gene is TRBJ2-7, the V gene TRBV12-3 or TRBV12-4; 8 bases align to TRBD2. J was trimmed by 3 bases and V by 8 bases; bases with no gene match: 12. This CDR3 contains 15 residues. The CDR3 DNA follows: TGTGCCAGCTCCTTCCCGGGACTAGAACTCTACGAGCAGTACTTC. Translating it yields CASSFPGLELYEQYF.

The sample holds a few counts of this clonotype. The rearrangement links TRBV27 to TRBJ1-6; D call uncertain. Germline loops: CDR1 MNHEY, CDR2 SMNVEV (reference sequence). This CDR3 is 13 amino acids long. V gave up 3 bases and J gave up 6 bases, with 6 bases separating them. CDR3 protein: CASSFDGNSPLHF. Here the CDR3 DNA reads TGTGCCAGCAGTTTCGACGGTAATTCACCCCTCCACTTT.

This clonotype has a handful of counts. The V gene is TRBV7-9, the J gene TRBJ2-5; maybe TRBD1 (5 bases). From germline, CDR1 is SEHNR and CDR2 FQNEAQ (reference sequence). Trimming cost V 1 base and J 0 bases, with 6 bases left between them. The CDR3 is 14 amino acids. DNA for the CDR3: TGTGCCAGCAGCTTAGTCAGGGACCAAGAGACCCAGTACTTC. It yields the protein CASSLVRDQETQYF.

This clonotype was counted a few times. In DNA form, the CDR3 reads TGTGCCAGCAGCCAAGATGTTAGAAAGTTTAAAGAGACCCAGTACTTC. It codes for CASSQDVRKFKETQYF. V usage is TRBV3-1 and J usage is TRBJ2-5; no definite D call. With 0 bases removed from V and 3 bases from J, the gap between germline ends came to 14 bases. CDR1 is LGHDT and CDR2 is YNNKEL in the germline V gene (reference sequence). The CDR3 runs to 16 residues.

This clonotype was found a few times. The V and J genes are TRBV12-3 or TRBV12-4 and TRBJ2-5; no firm D call. V lost 5 bases to trimming and J lost 4 bases, with 11 bases between them. There are 13 residues in the CDR3. The CDR3 region has the DNA TGTGCCAGCAGTCGGATGGTCGGAGAGACCCAGTACTTC. This codes for CASSRMVGETQYF.

J is TRBJ2-5 and V is TRBV6-2 or TRBV6-3; 11 bases agree with TRBD2. The tail of the sequence fits TRBJ2-1 better, so the J call may be wrong. This CDR3 spans 16 amino acids. Germline CDR1 and CDR2: MNHEY and SVGEGT. CDR3 sequence reads: CASSYHLGLADNEQFF. DNA of the CDR3: TGTGCCAGCAGTTACCATTTGGGACTAGCGGACAATGAGCAGTTCTTC.

The sample holds many counts of this clonotype. The J gene is TRBJ1-2, the V gene TRBV7-2; the D is unclear. In germline, CDR1 is SGHTA, CDR2 FQGNSA. Trimming removed 1 base from V and 4 bases from J, with 7 bases in between. The CDR3 consists of 13 residues. DNA of the CDR3: TGTGCCAGCAGCTTAGACAGCCTCTATGGCTACACCTTC. This gives the protein CASSLDSLYGYTF.

This chain links TRBV20-1 with TRBJ2-2; D ambiguous. This CDR3 comprises 12 residues. Germline CDR1 DFQATT, CDR2 SNEGSKA (reference sequence). V lost 3 bases, J lost 1 base, and 3 bases lay in between. The CDR3 loop reads CSARGNTGELFF. In DNA form, the CDR3 reads TGCAGTGCTAGGGGGAACACCGGGGAGCTGTTTTTT.

This chain connects TRBV24-1 to TRBJ2-7; 8 nucleotides align to TRBD1. Germline loops: CDR1 KGHDR, CDR2 SFDVKD. V was clipped by 5 bases and J by 0 bases; unmatched bases: 11. The CDR3 is 17 amino acids. The CDR3 spells CATSVLSGGRSSYEQYF. The CDR3 nucleotides read TGTGCCACCAGTGTCCTTTCAGGGGGCCGTTCCTCCTACGAGCAGTACTTC.

Regarding this clonotype: A junction end diverges from the germline sequence, so it may reflect a read error. The genes are TRBV7-2 and TRBJ1-4, with a tentative D call TRBD1 (6 bases). The CDR3 consists of 13 residues. Germline lookup yields CDR1 SGHTA and CDR2 FQGNSA. DNA for the CDR3: TGTGCCAGCAGCCGCGGACAGAATGAAAAGCTGTTTTTT. Translation gives CASSRGQNEKLFF. Looking up the rest from reference TRBV7-2 and TRBJ1-4 gives the full variable domain: GAGVSQSPSNKVTEKGKDVELRCDPISGHTALYWYRQSLGQGLEFLIYFQGNSAPDKSGLPSDRFSAERTGGSVSTLTIQRTQQEDSAVYLCASSRGQNEKLFFGSGTQLSVL.

This clonotype was observed at least ten times. The chain links TRBV9 to TRBJ2-1, with 14 nucleotides matching TRBD2. The J segment lost 0 bases and the V segment lost 5 bases, leaving 16 bases of the junction unmatched. This CDR3 has 21 amino acids. Germline V gene sequence: CDR1 SGDLS, CDR2 YYNGEE. CDR3 nucleotides: TGTGCCAGCAGTGACCCGACTAGCGGGGGGGGCCCAATAAACTCCTACAATGAGCAGTTCTTC. Its translation: CASSDPTSGGGPINSYNEQFF. Full variable domain (remainder filled in from reference TRBV9 and TRBJ2-1): DSGVTQTPKHLITATGQRVTLRCSPRSGDLSVYWYQQSLDQGLQFLIQYYNGEERAKGNILERFSAQQFPDLHSELNLSSLELGDSALYFCASSDPTSGGGPINSYNEQFFGPGTRLTVL.

The rearrangement links TRBV10-3 to TRBJ2-3; a possible D gene is TRBD2 (6 bases). This CDR3 is built from 14 residues. Germline CDR1 is ENHRY and CDR2 is SYGVKD. V was trimmed by 4 bases and J by 2 bases, leaving 10 bases between them. CDR3 bases: TGTGCCATCAGTGTGGCGGGACCCACAGATACGCAGTATTTT. Translation: CAISVAGPTDTQYF.

This clonotype was counted at least ten times. V usage is TRBV5-1 and J usage is TRBJ2-1; possible D gene TRBD1, 6 bases. The CDR3 loop spans 14 amino acids. Trimming removed 3 bases at V and 4 bases at J, with 11 bases between. Germline V gene sequence: CDR1 SGHRS, CDR2 YFSETQ. DNA of the CDR3: TGCGCCAGCAGCTCAAGGACAGATTACAATGAGCAGTTCTTC. This encodes CASSSRTDYNEQFF.

The V gene is TRBV7-9, the J gene TRBJ1-2, with D perhaps TRBD1 (6 bases). The length of the CDR3 is 14 residues. CDR1 and CDR2 (germline): SEHNR, FQNEAQ (reference sequence). V lost 7 bases and J lost 4, with 16 bases in between. CDR3 region: CASTPGGASYGYTF. DNA for the CDR3: TGTGCCAGCACCCCGGGGGGGGCTAGCTATGGCTACACCTTC.

CDR3 DNA sequence: TGCAGCGTTGAGGGGGGTCTTAGAGGCTACACCTTC. As protein: CSVEGGLRGYTF. The chain employs TRBV29-1 and TRBJ1-2; TRBD1 is a possible D gene (5 bases). The CDR3 runs 12 residues. Germline V CDR1 and CDR2: SQVTM, ANQGSEA. Trimming pared 3 bases from V and 8 bases from J, leaving 13 bases between.

This clonotype was observed a single time. This chain links TRBV29-1 with TRBJ2-5; D uncertain. CDR3 length: 12 amino acids. The V gene lost 2 bases and the J gene lost 4 bases, with 8 bases spanning the gap. CDR1 and CDR2 from the germline V gene are SQVTM and ANQGSEA. The CDR3 coding sequence is TGCAGCGTTGAACCGGGCGGAGAGACCCAGTACTTC. Protein sequence: CSVEPGGETQYF.

This clonotype was observed a few times. J is TRBJ1-5 and V is TRBV27; D is possibly TRBD1 (6 bases). The CDR3 loop spans 16 amino acids. V lost 2 bases and J lost 3, with 14 bases in between. CDR1 and CDR2 from the germline V gene are MNHEY and SMNVEV (reference sequence). CDR3 nucleotides: TGTGCCAGCAGTTTACGGTGGAGGGGGAACAATCAGCCCCAGCATTTT. Translating it yields CASSLRWRGNNQPQHF.

The V gene is TRBV24-1, the J gene TRBJ2-1; 7 positions agree with TRBD2. The CDR3 length is 15 residues. Germline loops: CDR1 KGHDR, CDR2 SFDVKD. V was clipped by 2 bases and J by 5 bases; unmatched bases: 5. The CDR3 nucleotides are TGTGCCACCAGTGATTGGCGGGAGAAGAACAATGAGCAGTTCTTC. Protein: CATSDWREKNNEQFF.

The table lists this clonotype with a few counts. J is TRBJ1-6 and V is TRBV5-1, with TRBD1 as a possible D gene (6 bases). The CDR3 runs 14 residues. V gave up 3 bases and J gave up 10 bases, with 14 bases separating them. CDR1 SGHRS and CDR2 YFSETQ come from the germline V gene. Here the CDR3 reads CASSYEGVRSPLHF. In DNA, the CDR3 is TGCGCCAGCAGCTACGAGGGGGTTAGATCACCCCTCCACTTT. The variable domain in full, completed from reference TRBV5-1 and TRBJ1-6, reads KAGVTQTPRYLIKTRGQQVTLSCSPISGHRSVSWYQQTPGQGLQFLFEYFSETQRNKGNFPGRFSGRQFSNSRSEMNVSTLELGDSALYLCASSYEGVRSPLHFGNGTRLTVT.

This clonotype was counted ten times or more. V usage is TRBV29-1 and J usage is TRBJ2-6, with 9 positions matching TRBD1. The J segment lost 0 bases and the V segment lost 3 bases, leaving 6 bases of the junction unmatched. There are 17 residues in the CDR3. The germline CDR1 and CDR2 sequences are SQVTM and ANQGSEA. In DNA form, the CDR3 reads TGCAGCGTTGAGACAGGGGGGTCTCACTCTGGGGCCAACGTCCTGACTTTC. Translation: CSVETGGSHSGANVLTF.

The rearrangement uses TRBV7-9 and TRBJ2-1, with 8 positions matching TRBD1. CDR3 length equals 9 residues. Per germline, CDR1 SEHNR and CDR2 FQNEAQ (reference sequence). V shed 10 bases, J shed 14 bases, and the junction held 4 bases outside the gene matches. The CDR3 DNA is TGTGCCACCCAGGGGGCGAAGTTCTTC. It is translated as CATQGAKFF. Full variable domain (outside the CDR3, taken from reference TRBV7-9 and TRBJ2-1): DTGVSQNPRHKITKRGQNVTFRCDPISEHNRLYWYRQTLGQGPEFLTYFQNEAQLEKSRLLSDRFSAERPKGSFSTLEIQRTEQGDSAMYLCATQGAKFFGPGTRLTVL.

This clonotype was detected only a few times. The genes are TRBV14 and TRBJ2-3, with D perhaps TRBD2 (5 bases). V dropped 4 bases and J dropped 4 bases, with 12 bases sitting between them. The germline gives CDR1 SGHDN, CDR2 FVKESK. This CDR3 region has 14 residues. CDR3 DNA sequence: TGTGCCAGCAGCCCACTAGTCGCGGCAGATACGCAGTATTTT. It encodes CASSPLVAADTQYF.

This clonotype has only a few counts. This rearrangement joins TRBV11-2 to TRBJ1-1; D perhaps matches TRBD1 (5 bases). Germline V CDR1 and CDR2: SGHAT, FQNNGV. Deletions cut 2 bases from V and 5 bases from J, with 15 bases between. The CDR3 runs 15 residues. The CDR3 sequence is CASSLRPGRKTEAFF. Here the CDR3 DNA reads TGTGCCAGCAGCTTACGTCCAGGGCGAAAGACTGAAGCTTTCTTT.

The chain carries TRBV20-1 and TRBJ2-5; 7 positions match TRBD2. Germline loops: CDR1 DFQATT, CDR2 SNEGSKA (reference sequence). The CDR3 extends over 14 amino acids. The J segment lost 5 bases and the V segment lost 1 base, leaving 7 bases of the junction unmatched. The CDR3 protein is CSARVGGGGETQYF. In DNA, the CDR3 is TGCAGTGCTAGAGTTGGCGGGGGAGGGGAGACCCAGTACTTC.

The genes are TRBV20-1 and TRBJ2-1; D is uncertain. The V gene's germline CDR1 is DFQATT and CDR2 SNEGSKA (reference sequence). The CDR3 has 12 amino acids. V was shortened by 4 bases and J by 4 bases, with 8 bases between the two germline ends. The CDR3 DNA is TGCAGTGCTACGGACGTATACAATGAGCAGTTCTTC. This encodes CSATDVYNEQFF.

The genes are TRBV6-8 and TRBJ2-5, with 10 nucleotides matching TRBD2. The J call may be mistaken, given a closer DNA end match to TRBJ2-7. CDR3 length: 14 residues. Germline CDR1 is MNHGY and CDR2 is SAAAGT. CDR3 sequence (DNA): TGTGCCAGCAACCCCGGGACTAGCGTTTACGAGCAGTACTTC. It encodes CASNPGTSVYEQYF.